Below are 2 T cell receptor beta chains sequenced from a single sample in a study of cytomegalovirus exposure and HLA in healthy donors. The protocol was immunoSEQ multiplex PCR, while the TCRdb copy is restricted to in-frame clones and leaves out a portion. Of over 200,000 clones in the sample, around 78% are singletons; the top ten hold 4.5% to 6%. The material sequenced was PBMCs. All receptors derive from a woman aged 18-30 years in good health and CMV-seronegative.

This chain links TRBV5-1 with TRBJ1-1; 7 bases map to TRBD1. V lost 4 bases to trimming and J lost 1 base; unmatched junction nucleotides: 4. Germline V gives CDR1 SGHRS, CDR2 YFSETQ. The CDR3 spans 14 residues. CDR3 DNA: TGCGCCAGCAGCGCCGGACAGGCGAACACTGAAGCTTTCTTT. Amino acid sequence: CASSAGQANTEAFF.

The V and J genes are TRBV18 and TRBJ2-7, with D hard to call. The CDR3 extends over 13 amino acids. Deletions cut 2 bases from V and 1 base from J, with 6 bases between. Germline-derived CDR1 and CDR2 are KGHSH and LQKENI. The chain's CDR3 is CASSPVDSYEQYF. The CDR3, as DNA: TGTGCCAGCTCACCAGTGGATTCCTACGAGCAGTACTTC.